The 2 T cell receptor beta chains below were found in one sample sequenced in a study of blood T cells in healthy people across ages. A second PCR of 7 to 11 cycles used a sample-barcoded 5' primer and a J-beta primer mix. Using its own MiXCR run on the 5' RACE reads, TCRdb lists one record per CDR3 protein. The data contain hundreds of thousands of distinct CDR3 sequences, less than 35% of them seen just once; the ten biggest clones take up 15% to 20%. The sample was blood. The receptors stem from a woman aged 80 or older in good health.

This clonotype was observed at least ten times. The chain combines TRBV7-6 with TRBJ1-2; D unclear. The CDR3 has 14 residues. The V gene lost 1 base and the J gene lost 5 bases, with 11 bases spanning the gap. Germline lookup yields CDR1 SGHVS and CDR2 FNYEAQ. The CDR3 DNA is TGTGCCAGCAGCTTAGGCCCAGACACTTATGGCTACACCTTC. Residues: CASSLGPDTYGYTF.

This clonotype has at least ten counts. V gene TRBV11-3 combines with J gene TRBJ2-3; no reliable D call. The CDR3 length is 13 residues. The V and J ends lost 2 bases and 4 bases respectively, with 7 bases between them. Germline CDR1 and CDR2: SGHNT and YENEEA. For the CDR3, the DNA is TGTGCCAGCAGCTTAAAAATCGCAGATACGCAGTATTTT. This encodes CASSLKIADTQYF.